This entry features one TCR beta chain sequence. Antigen: not known. In the PCR, 60 Vbeta and 13 Jbeta primers were used. Assay: immunoSEQ multiplex PCR; the TCRdb copy retains only in-frame clones and omits some. Among 65,000 to 85,000 clones listed, about four fifths were seen once. The germline gives CDR1 SGHVS, CDR2 FQNEAQ. The CDR3 contains 15 residues. The ends were cut back, 7 bases at V and 4 bases at J, with 19 bases in the middle. This sample was included in a study of cytomegalovirus exposure and HLA in healthy donors. Findings and caveats of the study: Clonal expansion was found to be greater in HLA-associated TCR beta chains than in equally common others in a later analysis.

This TCR derives from a woman between 35 and 50 years old in good health and CMV-seropositive. The sequenced material came from PBMCs. The rearrangement joins TRBV7-8 to TRBJ1-1; tentative D call: TRBD1 (5 bases). The CDR3 loop reads CASTHWGGRSTEAFF. For the CDR3, the DNA is TGTGCCAGCACCCATTGGGGCGGGAGGTCCACTGAAGCTTTCTTT.